A selection of T cell receptor beta chains follows, all from one sample in a study of OX40 agonist ivuxolimab in advanced cancers. Clones were read by immunoSEQ multiplex PCR, and TCRdb kept only the in-frame ones, dropping some. Of around 37,000 clones in the sample, 88% were seen once. The sample here was CD4+ or CD8+ T cells sorted from blood, taken in a trial of the OX40 agonist ivuxolimab. These receptors originate from an adult with an advanced solid tumor such as melanoma, head and neck, liver or kidney cancer. Each CDR3 is given with its conserved first and last residue. A D gene is named only where the DNA matches it firmly. Clone sizes are given selectively: once, few, many, or a class where the clone is expanded.

j_call clone_size v_call d_call cdr3_aa cdr3_nt
TRBJ2-1 - TRBV6-5 - CASSADLYNEQFF TGTGCCAGCAGTGCGGACCTATACAATGAGCAGTTCTTC
TRBJ2-7 once TRBV7-9 - CASSLAGKSYEQYF TGTGCCAGCAGCTTAGCGGGTAAATCCTACGAGCAGTACTTC
TRBJ2-7 - TRBV23-1 TRBD1 CASSQSPRDSPYEQYF TGCGCCAGCAGTCAATCCCCCCGGGACAGCCCCTACGAGCAGTACTTC
TRBJ1-2 - TRBV6-5 TRBD1 CASSTDRSGYTF TGTGCCAGCAGTACGGACAGGTCTGGCTACACCTTC
TRBJ2-7 - TRBV7-8 - CASSKTGGYEQYF TGTGCCAGCAGCAAAACCGGGGGTTACGAGCAGTACTTC
TRBJ1-2 - TRBV7-8 - CASSLEDSHGYTF TGTGCCAGCAGCTTAGAGGACAGCCATGGCTACACCTTC
TRBJ2-7 once TRBV19 - CASSIGQPHLLYEQYF TGTGCCAGTAGTATAGGGCAGCCACACTTACTCTACGAGCAGTACTTC
TRBJ2-1 - TRBV6-5 TRBD2 CASSYGSGRPYNEQFF TGTGCCAGCAGTTACGGTAGCGGGAGGCCATACAATGAGCAGTTCTTC
TRBJ2-7 - TRBV19 - CASSTFLGSGEQYF TGTGCCAGTAGTACCTTTTTGGGGTCCGGCGAGCAGTACTTC
TRBJ1-1 - TRBV6-5 - CASSYGGFNTEAFF TGTGCCAGCAGTTACGGGGGCTTCAACACTGAAGCTTTCTTT
TRBJ2-3 - TRBV2 TRBD2 CASSTLAGTSTDTQYF TGTGCCAGCAGTACTCTAGCGGGGACTAGCACAGATACGCAGTATTTT
TRBJ2-5 - TRBV7-9 - CASSLALETQYF TGTGCCAGCAGCTTAGCGTTGGAGACCCAGTACTTC
TRBJ2-2 - TRBV6-6 - CASSFNTGELFF TGTGCCAGCAGTTTCAACACCGGGGAGCTGTTTTTT
TRBJ2-1 - TRBV4-1 TRBD2 CASSTIAGNEQFF TGCGCCAGCAGCACCATAGCGGGCAATGAGCAGTTCTTC
TRBJ2-1 - TRBV13 - CASSSPGVKEFF TGTGCCAGCAGCTCCCCTGGCGTGAAAGAATTCTTC
TRBJ2-3 - TRBV7-9 TRBD2 CASSAGLAEQYF TGTGCCAGCAGCGCGGGACTAGCGGAGCAGTATTTT
TRBJ1-3 - TRBV18 TRBD1 CASSAAGTGTLSSGNTIYF TGTGCCAGCTCAGCCGCCGGGACAGGGACGCTATCCTCTGGAAACACCATATATTTT
TRBJ2-1 - TRBV9 TRBD1 CASSHVSRGQNEQFF TGTGCCAGCAGCCACGTAAGTAGGGGACAGAATGAGCAGTTCTTC
TRBJ2-5 few TRBV7-8 TRBD2 CASSPGASGPQETQYF TGTGCCAGCAGCCCCGGGGCTAGCGGGCCCCAAGAGACCCAGTACTTC
TRBJ1-5 once TRBV30 - CAWSEGLSGQPQHF TGTGCCTGGAGTGAGGGCTTGTCGGGTCAGCCCCAGCATTTT
TRBJ2-1 - TRBV4-1 - CASSRVGSYNEQFF TGCGCCAGCAGCCGGGTGGGCTCCTACAATGAGCAGTTCTTC
TRBJ2-7 - TRBV7-9 TRBD2 CASSLSAGGPYEQYF TGTGCCAGCAGCTTATCTGCGGGAGGGCCTTACGAGCAGTACTTC
TRBJ2-3 - TRBV5-4 TRBD1 CASSSTGAPSTDTQYF TGTGCCAGCAGCTCGACAGGGGCACCCAGCACAGATACGCAGTATTTT
TRBJ1-2 - TRBV5-4 - CASLRHAGKTYGYTF TGTGCCAGCTTGAGACACGCAGGAAAGACCTATGGCTACACCTTC
TRBJ1-2 - TRBV7-9 - CASSYRDTEGPNYGYTF TGTGCCAGCAGCTACCGGGACACAGAAGGTCCCAACTATGGCTACACCTTC
TRBJ2-7 - TRBV2 TRBD1 CASSEGYTGGYEQYF TGTGCCAGCAGTGAAGGATATACAGGGGGCTACGAGCAGTACTTC
TRBJ2-1 - TRBV2 - CASYPLGFDSYNEQFF TGTGCCAGCTACCCATTGGGGTTCGACTCCTACAATGAGCAGTTCTTC
TRBJ2-3 - TRBV2 - CASKVEGGITDTQYF TGTGCCAGCAAAGTAGAGGGAGGCATCACAGATACGCAGTATTTT
TRBJ1-6 - TRBV15 - CATSDQNSPLHF TGTGCCACCAGCGATCAAAATTCACCCCTCCACTTT
TRBJ1-4 - TRBV6-5 - CASSYQGVGEKLFF TGTGCCAGCAGTTACCAAGGGGTCGGGGAAAAACTGTTTTTT
TRBJ2-7 - TRBV27 - CASSLSVSGVYEQYF TGTGCCAGCAGTTTATCGGTTAGCGGAGTCTACGAGCAGTACTTC
TRBJ2-5 - TRBV11-3 - CASSPRNGSPKETQYF TGTGCCAGCAGCCCCAGGAACGGAAGTCCAAAAGAGACCCAGTACTTC
TRBJ2-7 - TRBV14 - CASSQAGASEQYF TGTGCCAGCAGCCAGGCAGGGGCGAGCGAGCAGTACTTC
TRBJ1-5 - TRBV7-9 - CASSLGWGQPQHF TGTGCCAGCAGCTTGGGGTGGGGGCAGCCCCAGCATTTT
TRBJ2-6 - TRBV4-1 - CASSQEQSSGANVLTF TGCGCCAGCAGCCAAGAACAGAGCTCTGGGGCCAACGTCCTGACTTTC
TRBJ2-1 once TRBV7-2 TRBD1 CASSFGQVEQFF TGTGCCAGCAGCTTCGGACAGGTTGAGCAGTTCTTC
TRBJ2-2 - TRBV11-2 - CASSLPTVDANTGELFF TGTGCCAGCAGCCTACCTACAGTAGACGCGAACACCGGGGAGCTGTTTTTT
TRBJ2-3 - TRBV19 - CASSSAGWADTQYF TGTGCCAGTAGTTCGGCAGGCTGGGCAGATACGCAGTATTTT
TRBJ2-1 once TRBV28 - CASSLGLSSYNEQFF TGTGCCAGCAGTTTAGGGTTGAGCTCCTACAATGAGCAGTTCTTC
TRBJ1-1 - TRBV9 - CASSAPNTEAFF TGTGCCAGCAGCGCGCCAAACACTGAAGCTTTCTTT
TRBJ2-1 - TRBV7-9 TRBD2 CASSPRTSGISPFF TGTGCCAGCAGTCCTCGGACTAGCGGGATTTCCCCGTTCTTC
TRBJ2-3 - TRBV28 - CASSAWTNTQYF TGTGCCAGCAGTGCCTGGACGAATACGCAGTATTTT
TRBJ2-1 once TRBV5-5 TRBD2 CASSLWTSTYNEQFF TGTGCCAGCAGCTTGTGGACTAGCACATACAATGAGCAGTTCTTC
TRBJ2-7 - TRBV4-3 - CASSQDAGFYEQYF TGCGCCAGCAGCCAAGATGCAGGGTTTTACGAGCAGTACTTC
TRBJ2-2 - TRBV7-9 - CASSYTGELFF TGTGCCAGCAGCTACACCGGGGAGCTGTTTTTT